Below are 28 T cell receptor beta chains sequenced from a single sample in a study of blood T cell repertoires in COVID-19. Sequencing used immunoSEQ multiplex PCR; TCRdb keeps in-frame clones, though not all of them. Here the sample spans under 250,000 clones, approximately 86% being singletons. Sequencing input: peripheral blood. These receptors came from a man in his forties or fifties with acute or convalescent COVID-19.

The chain uses TRBV4-1 and TRBJ1-4; possibly TRBD1 for D (5 bases). V was pared by 4 bases and J by 2 bases, with 17 bases between. There are 17 residues in the CDR3. CDR1 is MGHRA and CDR2 is YSYEKL in the germline V gene. This chain's CDR3 is CASSPWGGVSTNEKLFF. CDR3 DNA: TGCGCCAGCAGCCCCTGGGGGGGTGTAAGTACTAATGAAAAACTGTTTTTT.

This chain joins TRBV3-1 (or the pseudogene TRBV3-2) and TRBJ2-7; perhaps TRBD1 as D (6 bases). Between the trimmed V and J ends, which lost 4 bases and 6 bases, there was a span of 16 bases. Germline CDR1 reads LGHDT; CDR2 reads YNNKEL (reference sequence). The CDR3 is made up of 14 amino acids. For the CDR3, the DNA is TGTGCCAGCAGCCCTCAGGGGCGTCCCAGCGAGCAGTACTTC. Protein product: CASSPQGRPSEQYF.

The V and J genes are TRBV20-1 and TRBJ1-1, with D unclear. Per the germline V gene, CDR1 is DFQATT and CDR2 is SNEGSKA (reference sequence). The CDR3 is made up of 13 amino acids. V lost 3 bases, J lost 0 bases, and 8 bases lay in between. CDR3 in DNA: TGCAGTGCTAGTGCAGATATGAACACTGAAGCTTTCTTT. Translated: CSASADMNTEAFF.

The chain uses TRBV3-1 (or the pseudogene TRBV3-2) and TRBJ2-3, with D unresolved. V was shortened by 1 base and J by 4 bases, with 9 bases between the two germline ends. Per the germline V gene, CDR1 is LGHDT and CDR2 is YNNKEL (reference sequence). This CDR3 is built from 14 residues. The DNA for the CDR3 is TGTGCCAGCAGCCAAGTAGATCTGGCAGATACGCAGTATTTT. It translates to CASSQVDLADTQYF.

The chain links TRBV4-2 to TRBJ2-1, with 10 bases aligning to TRBD2. Germline loops: CDR1 LGHNA, CDR2 YNFKEQ. The CDR3 has 15 residues. Trimming took 4 bases from V and 4 from J; bases not matched to a gene: 4. DNA of the CDR3: TGTGCCAGCAGCCCCGGGACTAGCGTTTACAATGAGCAGTTCTTC. Translated, it gives CASSPGTSVYNEQFF.

This chain joins TRBV6-5 and TRBJ2-7; D uncertain. Trimming stripped 0 bases from V and 4 bases from J, with 7 bases between. Germline V CDR1 and CDR2: MNHEY, SVGAGI. CDR3 size: 13 residues. The CDR3 region has the DNA TGTGCCAGCAGTTACTCGTCTCGGTACGAGCAGTACTTC. This encodes CASSYSSRYEQYF.

This clone turned up a few times. The chain recombines TRBV28 with TRBJ2-1, with 9 bases matching TRBD2. The V gene end was trimmed by 4 bases and the J gene end by 5 bases; junction bases not matched to a gene: 9. The CDR3 sequence is 16 residues long. Per germline, CDR1 MDHEN and CDR2 SYDVKM. The CDR3 DNA is TGTGCCAGCAGTTCCCTATTAGCGGGAGAGAACAATGAGCAGTTCTTC. It specifies CASSSLLAGENNEQFF.

The V and J genes are TRBV27 and TRBJ1-2; 9 nucleotides match TRBD1. Germline V lookup: CDR1 MNHEY, CDR2 SMNVEV (reference sequence). The length of the CDR3 is 18 residues. Trimming at V came to 6 bases and at J to 5 bases, leaving 19 bases not matched to a gene. The CDR3 region is CASRGGTGLVNAGYGYTF. Written as DNA, the CDR3 is TGTGCCAGCAGGGGGGGGACAGGGTTAGTTAATGCGGGTTATGGCTACACCTTC.

This chain joins TRBV7-8 and TRBJ2-7, with TRBD1 identical over 8 bases. The CDR3 is 16 residues long. J gave up 3 bases and V 3 bases, and 10 bases lay outside the gene matches. Germline CDR1 is SGHVS and CDR2 is FQNEAQ. In DNA, the CDR3 is TGTGCCAGCAGCTTCCGACAGGGGCTGGGCCTCTACGAGCAGTACTTC. Its translation is CASSFRQGLGLYEQYF.

The chain joins TRBV4-1 to TRBJ2-7; 11 bases map to TRBD1. The ends lost 8 bases at V and 7 bases at J; junction bases unmatched: 10. Germline assignment: CDR1 MGHRA and CDR2 YSYEKL. The CDR3 sequence is 14 residues long. Here the CDR3 DNA reads TGCGCCAGCCGCTGGGGACAGGGGGACTTAGAGCAGTACTTC. Amino acid sequence: CASRWGQGDLEQYF.

The chain joins TRBV6-5 to TRBJ1-3, with unresolved D. Trimming took 10 bases from V and 0 from J, leaving 13 bases between them. Germline CDR1 is MNHEY and CDR2 is SVGAGI. CDR3 length equals 14 residues. The CDR3 loop reads CATRSASSGNTIYF. For the CDR3, the DNA is TGTGCCACCAGATCCGCGAGCTCTGGAAACACCATATATTTT.

This sequence joins TRBV7-3 and TRBJ1-1; D not resolved. The V gene lost 5 bases and the J gene lost 0 bases, with 16 bases spanning the gap. CDR3 length equals 16 residues. From germline, CDR1 is SGHTA and CDR2 FQGTGA. The CDR3 loop reads CASSPPRRVVNTEAFF. The CDR3 region has the DNA TGTGCCAGCAGCCCACCGAGGAGGGTGGTGAACACTGAAGCTTTCTTT.

V usage is TRBV14 and J usage is TRBJ2-7; TRBD1 might be the D (11 bases). V gave up 1 base and J gave up 3 bases, with 25 bases separating them. CDR1 SGHDN and CDR2 FVKESK come from the germline V gene. The CDR3 loop spans 19 amino acids. CDR3 coding DNA: TGTGCCAGCAGCCAAGGCCAGGACAGGGGGCGACTAGCGGGCTACGAGCAGTACTTC. This translates into CASSQGQDRGRLAGYEQYF.

This rearrangement joins TRBV5-1 to TRBJ2-7, with D tentatively TRBD1 (6 bases). This CDR3 has 16 amino acids. The V and J ends lost 2 bases and 4 bases respectively, with 19 bases between them. Per the germline V gene, CDR1 is SGHRS and CDR2 is YFSETQ. CDR3 bases: TGCGCCAGCAGCTTAAGGAGCTGGGGGCTAATTTACGAGCAGTACTTC. It is translated as CASSLRSWGLIYEQYF.

DNA of the CDR3: TGCGCCAGCAGCCAAGGAGCGGGGGCCTTTGAGCAGTTCTTC. This gives the protein CASSQGAGAFEQFF. The rearrangement joins TRBV4-1 to TRBJ2-1, with 8 bases identical to TRBD2. V dropped 1 base and J dropped 9; count of bases not matched to a gene: 5. The CDR3 sequence is 14 residues long. Looked up from germline, CDR1 is MGHRA and CDR2 is YSYEKL.

This chain uses TRBV6-2 or TRBV6-3 with TRBJ2-1; 12 bases agree with TRBD2. Germline CDR1 MNHEY, CDR2 SVGEGT. The CDR3 is 18 amino acids. Trimming removed 0 bases from V and 8 bases from J; junction bases left unmatched: 11. CDR3 nucleotide sequence: TGTGCCAGCAGTTACTCAACTAGCGGGAGGACGGTGGGGTATGAGCAGTTCTTC. This translates into CASSYSTSGRTVGYEQFF.

The chain employs TRBV3-1 (or the pseudogene TRBV3-2) and TRBJ2-1; TRBD2 aligns across 9 bases. The ends lost 5 bases at V and 4 bases at J; junction bases unmatched: 9. Germline loops: CDR1 LGHDT, CDR2 YNNKEL (reference sequence). The CDR3 loop spans 16 amino acids. The CDR3: CASSALAGPGYNEQFF. CDR3 DNA sequence: TGTGCCAGCAGCGCCCTAGCGGGACCGGGGTACAATGAGCAGTTCTTC.

CDR3 coding DNA: TGTGCCAGCAGAGCCGGGACATTCACTGAAGCTTTCTTT. This sequence encodes CASRAGTFTEAFF. This chain joins TRBV12-3 or TRBV12-4 and TRBJ1-1; TRBD1 is a possible D gene (6 bases). This CDR3 has 13 amino acids. Trimming took 6 bases from V and 4 from J, leaving 12 bases between them.

The chain combines TRBV7-9 with TRBJ2-1, with D possibly matching TRBD1 (6 bases). Per germline, CDR1 SEHNR and CDR2 FQNEAQ (reference sequence). The CDR3 is made up of 17 amino acids. Trimming shortened V by 0 bases and J by 6 bases, and 18 bases separated the two germline ends. The CDR3 loop is CASSLAVDRLRGNEQFF. The DNA of the CDR3 is TGTGCCAGCAGCTTAGCGGTTGACAGGCTGAGGGGCAATGAGCAGTTCTTC. The whole variable domain, filled in from reference TRBV7-9 and TRBJ2-1, reads DTGVSQNPRHKITKRGQNVTFRCDPISEHNRLYWYRQTLGQGPEFLTYFQNEAQLEKSRLLSDRFSAERPKGSFSTLEIQRTEQGDSAMYLCASSLAVDRLRGNEQFFGPGTRLTVL.

This chain connects TRBV10-3 to TRBJ2-1; tentatively, D is TRBD1 (5 bases). CDR1 ENHRY and CDR2 SYGVKD come from the germline V gene. V gave up 5 bases and J gave up 9 bases, with 14 bases separating them. This CDR3 comprises 13 residues. The CDR3 sequence is CAISSGRQGEQFF. In nucleotides, the CDR3 is TGTGCCATCAGTTCAGGGCGTCAGGGTGAGCAGTTCTTC.

The chain combines TRBV6-5 with TRBJ1-1; D is ambiguous. This CDR3 is built from 12 residues. CDR1 is MNHEY, CDR2 SVGAGI, per germline. The V and J ends lost 10 bases and 1 base respectively, with 10 bases between them. CDR3 residues: CATETGNTEAFF. In DNA form, the CDR3 reads TGTGCCACCGAAACGGGGAACACTGAAGCTTTCTTT.

The V and J genes are TRBV28 and TRBJ2-3; 11 bases line up with TRBD2. This CDR3 is built from 13 residues. The germline gives CDR1 MDHEN, CDR2 SYDVKM. V shed 10 bases, J shed 1 base, and the junction held 1 base outside the gene matches. CDR3 sequence reads: CAMTSGGTDTQYF. The CDR3 DNA is TGTGCCATGACTAGCGGGGGCACAGATACGCAGTATTTT. The whole variable domain, remainder taken from reference TRBV28 and TRBJ2-3, is DVKVTQSSRYLVKRTGEKVFLECVQDMDHENMFWYRQDPGLGLRLIYFSYDVKMKEKGDIPEGYSVSREKKERFSLILESASTNQTSMYLCAMTSGGTDTQYFGPGTRLTVL.

The rearrangement joins TRBV19 to TRBJ2-3, with D tentatively TRBD2 (5 bases). The V gene lost 3 bases and the J gene lost 3 bases, with 13 bases spanning the gap. The CDR3 sequence is 15 residues long. The germline gives CDR1 LNHDA, CDR2 SQIVND (reference sequence). Here the CDR3 reads CASSISASLTDTQYF. In nucleotides, the CDR3 is TGTGCCAGTAGTATTTCGGCTAGCTTAACAGATACGCAGTATTTT.

This clone appeared once. The chain uses TRBV24-1 and TRBJ2-7; 13 bases line up with TRBD2. The CDR3 has 16 residues. The J segment lost 3 bases and the V segment lost 0 bases, leaving 1 base of the junction unmatched. Germline V lookup: CDR1 KGHDR, CDR2 SFDVKD. The chain's CDR3 is CATSDLTSGRDYEQYF. The DNA for the CDR3 is TGTGCCACCAGTGATTTGACTAGCGGGAGGGACTACGAGCAGTACTTC.

J is TRBJ2-1 and V is TRBV18; TRBD2 aligns across 8 bases. Germline CDR1 KGHSH, CDR2 LQKENI. CDR3 length: 15 residues. Losses at the gene ends were 2 bases for V and 6 bases for J; bases not matched to a gene: 6. The CDR3 here is CASSPAAGGRNEQFF. In nucleotides, the CDR3 is TGTGCCAGCTCACCAGCCGCGGGAGGCCGCAATGAGCAGTTCTTC.

The chain carries TRBV3-1 (or the pseudogene TRBV3-2) and TRBJ1-6; D uncertain. From germline, CDR1 is LGHDT and CDR2 YNNKEL (reference sequence). Trimming removed 3 bases from V and 10 bases from J, with 7 bases in between. The CDR3 has 12 amino acids. CDR3 nucleotides: TGTGCCAGCAGCCACCGAGGGTCACCCCTCCACTTT. Protein: CASSHRGSPLHF.

The rearrangement joins TRBV11-3 to TRBJ2-5; 14 bases align to TRBD2. The germline V gene encodes CDR1 SGHNT and CDR2 YENEEA. Losses at the gene ends were 5 bases for V and 4 bases for J; bases not matched to a gene: 6. The CDR3 contains 16 residues. CDR3 in DNA: TGTGCCAGCAGCCCTGGACTAGCGGGGGGCCCAGAGACCCAGTACTTC. Its protein product is CASSPGLAGGPETQYF.

The chain combines TRBV11-3 with TRBJ2-3, with 10 positions matching TRBD1. Germline trimming cut 5 bases from V and 5 bases from J; bases unmatched to any gene: 10. In germline, CDR1 is SGHNT, CDR2 YENEEA. The CDR3 has 16 residues. The CDR3 sequence is CASSGRTGGKKDTQYF. The CDR3 DNA is TGTGCCAGCAGCGGACGGACAGGGGGGAAAAAAGATACGCAGTATTTT.